This T cell receptor beta chain derives from a study of cytomegalovirus exposure and HLA in healthy donors. CDR1 and CDR2 (germline): SGHDT, YYEEEE. Trimming shortened V by 4 bases and J by 0 bases, and 11 bases separated the two germline ends. This CDR3 has 16 amino acids. Study results and caveats: Specificity of a few CMV-associated chains for CMV antigens was verified in vitro. Equally common other TCR beta chains were less clonally expanded than HLA-associated ones, a later analysis found. More than 15,000 TCR beta sequences were associated with HLA alleles at 0.05 false discovery rate in a later analysis. Presence/absence analysis assumed near-uniform sequencing depth across donors.

Primers for the PCR totalled 60 Vbeta and 13 Jbeta. The protocol was immunoSEQ multiplex PCR, while the TCRdb copy is restricted to in-frame clones and leaves out a portion. The sample includes about 91,000 clones, around 80% of them seen just once. A remark on this clone: Its antigen is unknown.

The clonotype was recovered from a male donor in good health and CMV-seropositive. The rearrangement uses TRBV5-6 and TRBJ2-6; maybe TRBD2 (6 bases). Source material: PBMCs. CDR3 DNA: TGTGCCAGCAGCCCGGAGGGGAGCTCTGGGGCCAACGTCCTGACTTTC. This encodes CASSPEGSSGANVLTF.